The subject of this entry is one TCR beta chain. Authors' methods: Amplification of reference gene primers provided the estimated nucleated cell counts. The method was immunoSEQ multiplex PCR; TCRdb's version includes in-frame clones alone and lacks a portion of them. V, J and clone size are those of that table, while D and trimming were read from the DNA. The sample has 250,000 or so clones; roughly 81% are singletons. The data belong to a study of blood T cell repertoires in COVID-19. From germline, CDR1 is SGHTA and CDR2 FQGNSA. After removal of 1 base from V and 6 bases from J, the junction contained 2 bases not matched to a gene. The CDR3 loop spans 15 amino acids.

The clonotype was recovered from a woman in her fifties or sixties who had been exposed to COVID-19. The rearrangement links TRBV7-2 to TRBJ2-2; 10 bases align to TRBD2. Sequenced sample: PBMCs or T cells enriched from blood (not recorded which). This CDR3 is CASSLGLAGAGELFF. Here the CDR3 DNA reads TGTGCCAGCAGCTTAGGGCTAGCGGGGGCCGGGGAGCTGTTTTTT. The variable domain in full, with the rest retrieved from reference TRBV7-2 and TRBJ2-2, is GAGVSQSPSNKVTEKGKDVELRCDPISGHTALYWYRQSLGQGLEFLIYFQGNSAPDKSGLPSDRFSAERTGGSVSTLTIQRTQQEDSAVYLCASSLGLAGAGELFFGEGSRLTVL.